A single sample gave rise to the 18 T cell receptor beta chains below, sequenced in a study of shared clonotypes between healthy human individuals. CD45RO-negative cells were positively selected for CCR7, leaving out terminally differentiated effector memory CD45RA+ cells. Repertoires were generated with immunoSEQ multiplex PCR, while TCRdb's copy carries only in-frame clones and drops some. The sample lists about 1,900,000 clones; about 95% were seen once. The sequenced sample was naive CD8+ T cells sorted from blood. The origin of the receptors is a man in his late teens or twenties in good health.

In the case of this clone: This sample includes further DNA sequences coding for the same CDR3. The V and J genes are TRBV28 and TRBJ1-1; the D is unclear. V was trimmed by 3 bases and J by 1 base, leaving 6 bases between them. This CDR3 spans 13 amino acids. Germline CDR1 is MDHEN and CDR2 is SYDVKM. Here the CDR3 DNA reads TGTGCCAGCAGTTTTGGATGGAACACTGAAGCTTTCTTT. This codes for CASSFGWNTEAFF.

The chain couples TRBV27 to TRBJ2-1; 10 nucleotides match TRBD2. Germline assignment: CDR1 MNHEY and CDR2 SMNVEV (reference sequence). The CDR3 consists of 15 residues. With V trimmed by 8 bases and J by 5 bases, 9 bases remained unmatched. CDR3 nucleotides: TGTGCCAGCGCGCAAACTAGCGGGGAAAACAATGAGCAGTTCTTC. Translated: CASAQTSGENNEQFF.

CDR3 residues: CASGEPDSSNTGELFF. CDR3 nucleotides: TGCGCCAGCGGAGAGCCTGACAGTTCGAACACCGGGGAGCTGTTTTTT. This sequence joins TRBV5-1 and TRBJ2-2; maybe TRBD1 (5 bases). The V and J ends lost 7 bases and 0 bases respectively, with 16 bases between them. Per the germline V gene, CDR1 is SGHRS and CDR2 is YFSETQ. CDR3 size: 16 residues.

This clone appeared once. The rearrangement joins TRBV30 to TRBJ2-7, with D hard to call. The germline CDR1 and CDR2 sequences are GTSNPN and SVGIG (reference sequence). The CDR3 has 12 residues. V was shortened by 4 bases and J by 0 bases, with 7 bases between the two germline ends. The CDR3 DNA sequence: TGTGCCTGGAATATTGGCTCCTACGAGCAGTACTTC. Amino acids: CAWNIGSYEQYF.

The chain is built from TRBV6-1 and TRBJ2-7; D possibly matches TRBD1 or TRBD2 (5 bases each). Germline V gives CDR1 MNHNS, CDR2 SASEGT. The V gene lost 1 base and the J gene lost 0 bases, with 10 bases spanning the gap. The CDR3 loop spans 15 amino acids. CDR3 DNA sequence: TGTGCCAGCAGTGAAGGGATAGGGACCTCCTACGAGCAGTACTTC. This gives the protein CASSEGIGTSYEQYF.

Details on this clone: The sample holds other DNA sequences that translate to the same CDR3. V gene TRBV30 combines with J gene TRBJ1-1; D is ambiguous. Trimming took off 0 bases at V and 2 bases at J, with 7 bases between the two ends. Germline CDR1 reads GTSNPN; CDR2 reads SVGIG (reference sequence). The CDR3 totals 13 residues. In DNA, the CDR3 is TGTGCCTGGAGTGTACTCAGTAACACTGAAGCTTTCTTT. It is translated as CAWSVLSNTEAFF.

This clone was detected a few times. The chain employs TRBV23-1 and TRBJ2-2; D may be TRBD1 (5 bases). TRBV23-1 is annotated as an ORF whose role is uncertain. The CDR3 has 17 residues. The V end was cut by 0 bases, the J end by 6 bases, with 17 bases between. CDR3 sequence: CASSQSPHFRVPGELFF. In DNA form, the CDR3 reads TGCGCCAGCAGTCAATCACCCCACTTCAGGGTCCCCGGGGAGCTGTTTTTT.

V and J are TRBV7-8 and TRBJ1-2; D remains ambiguous. The CDR3 is made up of 12 amino acids. Trimming shortened V by 1 base and J by 4 bases, and 4 bases separated the two germline ends. Germline loops: CDR1 SGHVS, CDR2 FQNEAQ. This CDR3 is CASSLEVYGYTF. DNA of the CDR3: TGTGCCAGCAGCTTAGAGGTCTATGGCTACACCTTC.

CDR3 bases: TGTGCCAGCAGTTTGACAGGGGGACCGAATCAGCCCCAGCATTTT. It translates to CASSLTGGPNQPQHF. V is TRBV28 and J is TRBJ1-5; 9 nucleotides align to TRBD1. The CDR3 contains 15 residues. The ends lost 3 bases at V and 4 bases at J; junction bases unmatched: 4. Germline V gene data show CDR1 as MDHEN and CDR2 as SYDVKM.

The genes are TRBV4-2 and TRBJ2-3, with 10 bases lining up with TRBD2. V lost 1 base to trimming and J lost 5 bases; unmatched junction nucleotides: 6. Germline assignment: CDR1 LGHNA and CDR2 YNFKEQ. This CDR3 is built from 16 residues. CDR3 amino acids: CASSQVGTSVGDTQYF. The DNA of the CDR3 is TGTGCCAGCAGCCAAGTGGGGACTAGCGTTGGAGATACGCAGTATTTT.

This chain links TRBV12-5 with TRBJ2-7; TRBD1 is a possible D gene (5 bases). The CDR3 contains 13 residues. Trimming pared 1 base from V and 7 bases from J, leaving 11 bases between. Germline assignment: CDR1 LGHNT and CDR2 FRNRAP. The CDR3 nucleotides read TGTGCTAGTGGTTTGGACTACCGACAGGAGCAGTACTTC. It codes for CASGLDYRQEQYF. Full variable domain (outside the CDR3, taken from reference TRBV12-5 and TRBJ2-7): DARVTQTPRHKVTEMGQEVTMRCQPILGHNTVFWYRQTMMQGLELLAYFRNRAPLDDSGMPKDRFSAEMPDATLATLKIQPSEPRDSAVYFCASGLDYRQEQYFGPGTRLTVT.

V is TRBV6-1 and J is TRBJ2-1; 9 bases are shared with TRBD2. The CDR3 is 14 amino acids. V shed 3 bases and J 8 bases; nucleotides not matched to a gene: 5. Germline CDR1 MNHNS, CDR2 SASEGT. The CDR3 here is CASSERGGRDEQFF. The CDR3 nucleotides read TGTGCCAGCAGTGAGCGGGGGGGCCGGGATGAGCAGTTCTTC.

V gene TRBV15 combines with J gene TRBJ2-7, with D possibly matching TRBD2 (5 bases). The CDR3 runs 14 residues. Germline V lookup: CDR1 LNHNV, CDR2 YYDKDF (reference sequence). With 1 base removed from V and 3 bases from J, the gap between germline ends came to 10 bases. CDR3 sequence reads: CATSRALEFYEQYF. CDR3 DNA sequence: TGTGCCACCAGCAGAGCACTAGAATTCTACGAGCAGTACTTC.

This clone was picked up one time. The sample holds other DNA sequences that translate to the same CDR3. V usage is TRBV28 and J usage is TRBJ2-7, with TRBD1 identical over 8 bases. Looked up from germline, CDR1 is MDHEN and CDR2 is SYDVKM. The CDR3 runs to 15 residues. V lost 8 bases and J lost 0; bases outside the gene matches: 9. The CDR3 is CASSLRGLSSYEQYF. CDR3 sequence (DNA): TGTGCCAGCTCCCTCAGGGGGCTAAGCTCCTACGAGCAGTACTTC. Combining the CDR3 with reference TRBV28 and TRBJ2-7 gives the whole variable domain DVKVTQSSRYLVKRTGEKVFLECVQDMDHENMFWYRQDPGLGLRLIYFSYDVKMKEKGDIPEGYSVSREKKERFSLILESASTNQTSMYLCASSLRGLSSYEQYFGPGTRLTVT.

This rearrangement joins TRBV29-1 to TRBJ1-2; D remains unclear. V was trimmed by 5 bases and J by 0 bases, leaving 10 bases between them. CDR1 is SQVTM, CDR2 ANQGSEA, per germline. CDR3 length equals 13 residues. CDR3 region: CSVPWRPNYGYTF. For the CDR3, the DNA is TGCAGCGTTCCCTGGAGGCCTAACTATGGCTACACCTTC. Based on the CDR3 plus reference TRBV29-1 and TRBJ1-2, the full variable domain is SAVISQKPSRDICQRGTSLTIQCQVDSQVTMMFWYRQQPGQSLTLIATANQGSEATYESGFVIDKFPISRPNLTFSTLTVSNMSPEDSSIYLCSVPWRPNYGYTFGSGTRLTVV.

The rearrangement uses TRBV15 and TRBJ1-4; 7 bases align to TRBD1. The CDR3 sequence is 19 residues long. Trimming removed 4 bases from V and 1 base from J; junction bases left unmatched: 15. The germline V gene has CDR1 LNHNV and CDR2 YYDKDF (reference sequence). The CDR3 nucleotides read TGTGCCACCAGCATGGAGTACCCCCAGGGGGGCAGAACTAATGAAAAACTGTTTTTT. Protein: CATSMEYPQGGRTNEKLFF.

This clone was detected once. This chain connects TRBV5-8 to TRBJ2-3, with D maybe TRBD2 (5 bases). CDR1 SGHTS and CDR2 YDEGEE come from the germline V gene. The CDR3 runs to 15 residues. V dropped 0 bases and J dropped 3 bases, with 11 bases sitting between them. The CDR3 loop reads CASSLARDRTDTQYF. The CDR3 DNA sequence: TGTGCCAGCAGCTTGGCACGGGATCGAACAGATACGCAGTATTTT.

This chain connects TRBV4-1 to TRBJ2-1, with TRBD1 matching 8 bases. V lost 5 bases to trimming and J lost 8 bases; unmatched junction nucleotides: 5. The CDR3 spans 13 residues. CDR1 and CDR2 (germline): MGHRA, YSYEKL. The CDR3 DNA is TGCGCCAGCAGCAATCGACAGGGGTATGAGCAGTTCTTC. Translated, it gives CASSNRQGYEQFF.